This record covers a single T cell receptor (beta chain). Its antigen is as yet unknown. The entry originates in a study of T cell responses to AZD1222 COVID-19 vaccine. Points from the study as a whole: Spike-specific TCRs gained breadth and depth after people received two AZD1222 doses. The span of vaccine-associated CD4 TCRs extended across spike, with dominance at 160-218 and 743-854.

Germline V CDR1 and CDR2: MGHRA, YSYEKL. CDR3 size: 14 residues. V was clipped by 1 base and J by 10 bases, with 16 bases between them. Generated by immunoSEQ multiplex PCR, the TCRdb table keeps only in-frame clones and is missing some. The sample has 45,000 to 55,000 clones, approximately 80% seen once; the top ten hold 20%. The V gene is TRBV4-1, the J gene TRBJ1-1; no definite D call. The receptor's source is an adult in good health. The sample here was peripheral blood, taken on day 0 of MenACWY control vaccination. CDR3 nucleotide sequence: TGCGCCAGCAGCCAAGTCTACCGGAGAATGGCAGCTTTCTTT. Translating gives CASSQVYRRMAAFF.